What follows describes a single TCR beta chain. One end of the junction fails to match germline, which may point to a read error. This sample was taken from a study of tumor-infiltrating lymphocytes in primary liver carcinoma. As for the study in general: Each sample had roughly 3.65 to 7.5 million productive TCRbeta reads regardless of tissue type.

TCR beta cDNA was reverse-transcribed from 500 ng of total RNA. The reaction used a constant-region primer and ProtoScript II reverse transcriptase. Construction of TCR beta libraries relied on three successive nested multiplex PCR rounds employing slightly modified ARM-PCR. PCR rounds one and two used TRBV1-TRBV30 forward primers with a C-beta reverse primer for around 10 cycles each. TCRdb fed the multiplex PCR reads into MiXCR, producing one record per CDR3 protein. The top ten clones hold more than 8.5% of a sample with 320,000 or so distinct CDR3 sequences, over 55% of them seen once. It was unsorted whole blood that yielded blood RNA, and germline DNA was also extracted. Chronic HBV infection was present in the patients, who were treatment-naive. Prior to surgery, four milliliters of peripheral blood were drawn. This CDR3 has 16 residues. Per germline, CDR1 LGHNA and CDR2 YSLEER.

The clonotype originates from a man between 40 and 49 years old with primary liver carcinoma and hepatitis B virus infection. Specimen: peripheral blood. The rearrangement joins TRBV4-3 to TRBJ2-3; D is undetermined. This chain's CDR3 is CASRQDGGSSTDTQYF. As DNA, the CDR3 is TGCGCCAGCAGACAAGATGGCGGATCCTCCACAGATACGCAGTATTTT.